The rows below give T cell receptor beta chains drawn from one sample of a study of blood T cells in healthy people across ages. From the 5' RACE reads, TCRdb called clonotypes with MiXCR, one entry per CDR3 protein. The sample records hundreds of thousands of distinct CDR3 sequences, about 42% being singletons. Sequencing was carried out using blood. The receptors here all came from a man in his fifties or sixties in good health. Both conserved end residues are part of each CDR3.

v_gene | len | CDR3aa
TRBV11-2 | 17 | CASSSAMTSGNPYEQYF
TRBV7-2 | 16 | CASSLARTGQDQPQHF
TRBV20-1 | 12 | CSATETHDEQYF
TRBV5-1 | 16 | CASSLAPGGANYGYTF
TRBV7-9 | 15 | CASSSGQAPNQPQHF
TRBV12-3/TRBV12-4 | 15 | CASMWSRGFTDVQYF
TRBV20-1 | 13 | CSAATGFGTEAFF
TRBV9 | 14 | CASSVDGGMETQYF
TRBV4-3 | 15 | CASSQEVVAGFEQYF
TRBV2 | 13 | CASSDRGLSGYTF
TRBV5-1 | 17 | CASSRSSYLLGEDTQYF
TRBV6-1 | 13 | CASTAGSGYGYTF
TRBV30 | 14 | CAWSAGQANQPQHF
TRBV5-1 | 16 | CASSKVSGQGPLEQYF
TRBV12-3/TRBV12-4 | 17 | CASSGGPAGGSYNEQFF
TRBV20-1 | 16 | CSARAGLAGNQETQYF
TRBV28 | 14 | CASSDYGQGYGYTF
TRBV18 | 15 | CASSPGGNSDSPLHF
TRBV6-2/TRBV6-3 | 15 | CASSLFEGAYQPQHF
TRBV7-2 | 13 | CASSLDRGAPQHF
TRBV10-3 | 15 | CASNPRAAHSNEQFF
TRBV29-1 | 13 | CSVAAGGGETQYF
TRBV20-1 | 16 | CSARDIERPYQETQYF
TRBV2 | 15 | CASSEDPTLNTEAFF
TRBV6-6 | 15 | CATTHRGRGSYEQYF
TRBV5-1 | 13 | CASSLNTFYEQYF
TRBV12-5 | 11 | CASGPTHEQFF
TRBV6-6 | 15 | CASSKGQGSYNEQFF
TRBV3-1 | 15 | CASSQEWGNTGELFF
TRBV10-3 | 18 | CAISEPPEGLAGSDTQYF
TRBV18 | 16 | CASSPRQQRGLNEQYF
TRBV19 | 18 | CASKMRQGDPKTKNIQYF
TRBV20-1 | 12 | CSAARSNQPQHF
TRBV13 | 14 | CASSLGLRIYEQYF
TRBV11-2 | 15 | CASSLETGAGYGYTF
TRBV9 | 15 | CASSVGTGSSYEQYF
TRBV10-3 | 13 | CAISNRGPYEQYF
TRBV7-2 | 17 | CASSLVGAGGINNEQFF
TRBV20-1 | 13 | CSCRERGSYEQYF
TRBV27 | 14 | CASSPGQITGEQYF
TRBV24-1 | 13 | CATSPGADEKLFF
TRBV3-1 | 13 | CASSQGGIGGYTF
TRBV7-2 | 12 | CASSSGGEKLFF
TRBV6-2/TRBV6-3 | 10 | CASIQWPQHF
TRBV7-9 | 19 | CASSWPPGQSAAGANVLTF
TRBV25-1 | 15 | CASSEYRGLGEKLFF
TRBV27 | 13 | CASRLAGTETQYF
TRBV5-4 | 17 | CASSSGQGRSGANVLTF
TRBV20-1 | 17 | CSASTGTGTPLGQPQHF